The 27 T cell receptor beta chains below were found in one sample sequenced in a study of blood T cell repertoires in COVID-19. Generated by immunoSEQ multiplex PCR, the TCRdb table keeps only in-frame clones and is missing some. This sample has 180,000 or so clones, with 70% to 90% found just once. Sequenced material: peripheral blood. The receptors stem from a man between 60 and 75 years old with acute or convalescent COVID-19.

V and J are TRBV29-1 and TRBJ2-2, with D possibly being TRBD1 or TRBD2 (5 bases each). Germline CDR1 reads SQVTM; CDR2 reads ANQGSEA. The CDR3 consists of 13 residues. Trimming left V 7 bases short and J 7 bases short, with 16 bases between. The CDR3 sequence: CSGGTGWVGELFF. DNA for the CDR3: TGCAGCGGGGGGACGGGTTGGGTCGGGGAGCTGTTTTTT.

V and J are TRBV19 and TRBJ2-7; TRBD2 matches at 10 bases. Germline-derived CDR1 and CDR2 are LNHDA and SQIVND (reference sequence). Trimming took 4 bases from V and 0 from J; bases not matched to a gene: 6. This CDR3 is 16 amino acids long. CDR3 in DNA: TGTGCCAGTAGTACGGAAGCGGGAGGGCCCTCCTACGAGCAGTACTTC. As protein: CASSTEAGGPSYEQYF.

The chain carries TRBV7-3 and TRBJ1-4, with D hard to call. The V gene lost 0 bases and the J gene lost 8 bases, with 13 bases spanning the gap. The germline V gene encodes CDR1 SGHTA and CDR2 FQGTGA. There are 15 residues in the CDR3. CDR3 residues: CASSLTSGVGEKLFF. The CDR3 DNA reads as TGTGCCAGCAGCTTAACCTCCGGGGTAGGCGAAAAACTGTTTTTT.

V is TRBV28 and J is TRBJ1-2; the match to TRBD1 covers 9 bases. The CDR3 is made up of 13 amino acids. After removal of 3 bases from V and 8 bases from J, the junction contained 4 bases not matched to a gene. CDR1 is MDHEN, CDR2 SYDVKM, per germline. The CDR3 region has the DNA TGTGCCAGCAGTTTGGGGACAGGGATGGGCTACACCTTC. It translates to CASSLGTGMGYTF.

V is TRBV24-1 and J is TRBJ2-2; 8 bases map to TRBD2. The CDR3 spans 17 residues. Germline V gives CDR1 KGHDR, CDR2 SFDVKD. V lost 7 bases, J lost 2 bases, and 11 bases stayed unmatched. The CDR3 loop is CATRSGGRSPNTGELFF. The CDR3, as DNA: TGTGCCACCAGGTCGGGCGGGAGGTCCCCAAACACCGGGGAGCTGTTTTTT.

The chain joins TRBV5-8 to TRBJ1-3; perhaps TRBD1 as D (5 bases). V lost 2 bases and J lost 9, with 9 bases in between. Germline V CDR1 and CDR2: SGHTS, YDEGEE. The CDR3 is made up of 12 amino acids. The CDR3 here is CASSFVGGTIYF. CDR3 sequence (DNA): TGTGCCAGCAGCTTTGTGGGGGGCACCATATATTTT.

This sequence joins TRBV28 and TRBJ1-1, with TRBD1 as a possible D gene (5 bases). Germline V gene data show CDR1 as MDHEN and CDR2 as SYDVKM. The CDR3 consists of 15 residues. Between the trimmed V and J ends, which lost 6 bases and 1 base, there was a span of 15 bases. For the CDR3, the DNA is TGTGCCAGCAGCCCCAGGCGGGGGTGGAACACTGAAGCTTTCTTT. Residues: CASSPRRGWNTEAFF.

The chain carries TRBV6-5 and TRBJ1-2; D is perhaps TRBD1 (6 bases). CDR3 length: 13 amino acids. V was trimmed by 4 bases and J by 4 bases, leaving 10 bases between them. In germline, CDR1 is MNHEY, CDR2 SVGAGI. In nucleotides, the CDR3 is TGTGCCAGCAGTTCAGCGACAGGCTATGGCTACACCTTC. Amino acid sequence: CASSSATGYGYTF.

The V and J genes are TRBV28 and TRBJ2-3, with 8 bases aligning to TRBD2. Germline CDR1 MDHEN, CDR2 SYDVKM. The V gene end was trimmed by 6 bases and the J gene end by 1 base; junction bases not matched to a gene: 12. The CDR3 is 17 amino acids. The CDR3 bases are TGTGCCAGCAGGTCTACCGGTAGCGGGAAGCGCACAGATACGCAGTATTTT. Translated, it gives CASRSTGSGKRTDTQYF.

CDR3 protein: CASSVSPGYTEAFF. In DNA form, the CDR3 reads TGTGCCAGCAGTGTTTCCCCAGGTTACACTGAAGCTTTCTTT. This rearrangement joins TRBV28 to TRBJ1-1, with D hard to call. CDR3 length equals 14 residues. In germline, CDR1 is MDHEN, CDR2 SYDVKM. V was cut by 5 bases and J by 3 bases, with 13 bases left in between. Full variable domain (missing parts from reference TRBV28 and TRBJ1-1): DVKVTQSSRYLVKRTGEKVFLECVQDMDHENMFWYRQDPGLGLRLIYFSYDVKMKEKGDIPEGYSVSREKKERFSLILESASTNQTSMYLCASSVSPGYTEAFFGQGTRLTVV.

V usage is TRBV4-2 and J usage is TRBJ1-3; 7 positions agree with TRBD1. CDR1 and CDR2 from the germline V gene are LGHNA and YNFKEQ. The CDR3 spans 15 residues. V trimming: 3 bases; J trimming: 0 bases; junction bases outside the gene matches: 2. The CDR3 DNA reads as TGTGCCAGCAGCCAGACAGGGAGCTCTGGAAACACCATATATTTT. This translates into CASSQTGSSGNTIYF.

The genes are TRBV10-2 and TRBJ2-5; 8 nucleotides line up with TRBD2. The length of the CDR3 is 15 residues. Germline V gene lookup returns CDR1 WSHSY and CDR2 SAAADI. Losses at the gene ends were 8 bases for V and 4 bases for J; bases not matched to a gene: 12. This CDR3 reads CASSQPNREGETQYF. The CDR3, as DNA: TGCGCCAGCTCTCAACCGAATCGGGAGGGAGAGACCCAGTACTTC.

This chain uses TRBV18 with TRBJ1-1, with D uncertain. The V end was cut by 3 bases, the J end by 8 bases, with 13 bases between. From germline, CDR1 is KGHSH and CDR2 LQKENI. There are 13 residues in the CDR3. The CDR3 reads CASSPGRQTEAFF. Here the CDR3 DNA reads TGTGCCAGCTCACCGGGCCGGCAGACCGAAGCTTTCTTT.

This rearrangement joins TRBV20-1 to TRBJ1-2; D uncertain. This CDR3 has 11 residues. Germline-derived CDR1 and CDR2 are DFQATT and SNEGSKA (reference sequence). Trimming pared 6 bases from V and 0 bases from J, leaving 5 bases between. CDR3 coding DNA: TGCAGTGCCCCAGCTAACTATGGCTACACCTTC. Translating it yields CSAPANYGYTF.

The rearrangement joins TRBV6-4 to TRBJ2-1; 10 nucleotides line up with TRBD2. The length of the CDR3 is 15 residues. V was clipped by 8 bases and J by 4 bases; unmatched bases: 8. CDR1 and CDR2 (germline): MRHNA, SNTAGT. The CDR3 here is CASGSSGSGYNEQFF. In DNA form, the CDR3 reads TGTGCCAGCGGGTCTAGCGGGAGCGGTTACAATGAGCAGTTCTTC.

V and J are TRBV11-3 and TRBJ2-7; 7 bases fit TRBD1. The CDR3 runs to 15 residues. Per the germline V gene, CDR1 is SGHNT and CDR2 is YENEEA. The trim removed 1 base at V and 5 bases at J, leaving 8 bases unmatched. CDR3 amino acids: CASSLAQTGVHEQYF. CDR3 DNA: TGTGCCAGCAGCTTAGCCCAAACAGGGGTCCACGAGCAGTACTTC.

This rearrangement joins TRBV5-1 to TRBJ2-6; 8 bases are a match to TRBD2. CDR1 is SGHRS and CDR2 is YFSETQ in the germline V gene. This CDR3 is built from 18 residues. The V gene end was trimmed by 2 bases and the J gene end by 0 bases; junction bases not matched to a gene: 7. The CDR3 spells CASSLRNAGGSGANVLTF. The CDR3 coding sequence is TGCGCCAGCAGCTTAAGAAACGCGGGGGGCTCTGGGGCCAACGTCCTGACTTTC.

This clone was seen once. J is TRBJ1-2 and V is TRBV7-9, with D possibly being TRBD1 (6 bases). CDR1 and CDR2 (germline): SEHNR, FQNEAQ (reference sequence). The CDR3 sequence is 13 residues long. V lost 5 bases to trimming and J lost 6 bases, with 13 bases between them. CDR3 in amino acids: CASSTRGGHGYTF. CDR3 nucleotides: TGTGCCAGCAGCACCAGGGGAGGGCATGGCTACACCTTC.

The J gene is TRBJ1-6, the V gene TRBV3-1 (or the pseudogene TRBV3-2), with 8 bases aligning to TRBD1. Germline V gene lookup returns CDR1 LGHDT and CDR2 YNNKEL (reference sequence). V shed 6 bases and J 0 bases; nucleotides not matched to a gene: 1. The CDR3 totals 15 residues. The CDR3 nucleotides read TGTGCCAGCAGGGACAGGGACTCCTATAATTCACCCCTCCACTTT. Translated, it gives CASRDRDSYNSPLHF.

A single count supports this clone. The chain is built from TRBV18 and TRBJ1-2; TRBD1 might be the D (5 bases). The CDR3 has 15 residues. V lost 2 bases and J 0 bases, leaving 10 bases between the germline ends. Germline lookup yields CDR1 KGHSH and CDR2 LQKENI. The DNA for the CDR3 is TGTGCCAGCTCACCAGTTGGGGCAGCTAACTATGGCTACACCTTC. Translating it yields CASSPVGAANYGYTF.

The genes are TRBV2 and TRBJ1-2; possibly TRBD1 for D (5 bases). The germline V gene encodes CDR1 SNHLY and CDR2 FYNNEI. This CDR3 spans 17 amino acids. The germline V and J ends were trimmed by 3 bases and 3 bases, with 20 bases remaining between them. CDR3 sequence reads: CASSERSGRLRDYGYTF. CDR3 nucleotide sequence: TGTGCCAGCAGTGAGAGGTCAGGGAGGCTTAGGGACTATGGCTACACCTTC.

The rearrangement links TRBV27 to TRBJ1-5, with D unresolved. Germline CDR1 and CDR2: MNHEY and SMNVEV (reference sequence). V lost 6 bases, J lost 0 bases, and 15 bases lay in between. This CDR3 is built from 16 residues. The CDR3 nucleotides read TGTGCCAGCAGAAACGTCGGGAGTTTTAGCAATCAGCCCCAGCATTTT. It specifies CASRNVGSFSNQPQHF.

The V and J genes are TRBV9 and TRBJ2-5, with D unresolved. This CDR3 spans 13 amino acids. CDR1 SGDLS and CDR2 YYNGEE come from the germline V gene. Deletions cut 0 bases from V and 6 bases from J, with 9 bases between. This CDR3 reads CASSVDELKTQYF. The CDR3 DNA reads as TGTGCCAGCAGCGTAGACGAGTTAAAGACCCAGTACTTC.

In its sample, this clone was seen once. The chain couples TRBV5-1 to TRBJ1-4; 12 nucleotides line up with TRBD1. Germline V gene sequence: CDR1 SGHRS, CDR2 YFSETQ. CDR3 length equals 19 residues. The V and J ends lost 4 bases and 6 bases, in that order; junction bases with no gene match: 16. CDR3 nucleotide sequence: TGCGCCAGCAGCCCGAACGAACCCGGGACAGGGGGCGCGGATGAAAAACTGTTTTTT. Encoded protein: CASSPNEPGTGGADEKLFF.

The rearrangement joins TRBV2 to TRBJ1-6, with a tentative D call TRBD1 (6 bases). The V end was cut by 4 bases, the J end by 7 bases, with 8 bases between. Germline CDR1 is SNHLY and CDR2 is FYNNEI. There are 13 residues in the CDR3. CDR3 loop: CASSGQANSPLHF. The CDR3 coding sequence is TGTGCCAGCAGTGGACAGGCCAATTCACCCCTCCACTTT.

The CDR3 here is CASSSGLSNEQFF. Here the CDR3 DNA reads TGTGCCAGCAGCTCCGGACTCTCGAATGAGCAGTTCTTC. The V call is TRBV5-4, the J call TRBJ2-1, with D tentatively TRBD2 (5 bases). The CDR3 runs 13 residues. Trimming removed 3 bases at V and 7 bases at J, with 11 bases between. Germline lookup yields CDR1 SGHNT and CDR2 YYREEE (reference sequence).

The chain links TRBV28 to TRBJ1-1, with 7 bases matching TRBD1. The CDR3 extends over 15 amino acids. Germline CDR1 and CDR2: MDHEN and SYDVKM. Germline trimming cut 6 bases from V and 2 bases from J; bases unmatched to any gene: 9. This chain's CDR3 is CASSSTGSGNTEAFF. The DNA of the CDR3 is TGTGCCAGCAGCTCGACAGGGTCGGGAAACACTGAAGCTTTCTTT. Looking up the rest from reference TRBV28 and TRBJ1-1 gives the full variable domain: DVKVTQSSRYLVKRTGEKVFLECVQDMDHENMFWYRQDPGLGLRLIYFSYDVKMKEKGDIPEGYSVSREKKERFSLILESASTNQTSMYLCASSSTGSGNTEAFFGQGTRLTVV.